The 32 T cell receptor beta chains in this list originate from one sample, sequenced in a study of blood T cell repertoires in COVID-19. The table came from immunoSEQ multiplex PCR; TCRdb's copy has only in-frame clones and leaves some out. The sample has about 290,000 clones; 80% to 90% are singletons. Sequenced: peripheral blood. These receptors all come from a woman aged 25 to 39 with active or convalescent COVID-19.

The genes are TRBV5-8 and TRBJ2-7, with D unresolved. The CDR3 extends over 12 amino acids. Germline V gene lookup returns CDR1 SGHTS and CDR2 YDEGEE. Trimming stripped 1 base from V and 3 bases from J, with 5 bases between. The CDR3 loop reads CASSLHSYEQYF. The CDR3 nucleotides are TGTGCCAGCAGCTTGCACAGCTACGAGCAGTACTTC.

J is TRBJ2-5 and V is TRBV30; TRBD1 matches at 11 bases. V shed 2 bases and J 4 bases; nucleotides not matched to a gene: 6. Germline V gene sequence: CDR1 GTSNPN, CDR2 SVGIG (reference sequence). The CDR3 sequence is 15 residues long. The CDR3 here is CAWSQGTGGGETQYF. Written as DNA, the CDR3 is TGTGCCTGGAGTCAGGGGACAGGGGGTGGAGAGACCCAGTACTTC.

J is TRBJ1-1 and V is TRBV2, with TRBD1 matching 8 bases. J lost 3 bases, V lost 3 bases, and 3 bases had no gene match. CDR1 and CDR2 (germline): SNHLY, FYNNEI. The CDR3 has 14 residues. The CDR3 loop is CASSEGDRYTEAFF. The CDR3 DNA reads as TGTGCCAGCAGTGAGGGGGACAGGTACACTGAAGCTTTCTTT.

CDR3: CASSGGPMGQGNTEAFF. CDR3 in DNA: TGTGCCAGCAGTGGGGGCCCCATGGGGCAGGGGAACACTGAAGCTTTCTTT. This chain links TRBV6-1 with TRBJ1-1, with a tentative D call TRBD1 (5 bases). Per germline, CDR1 MNHNS and CDR2 SASEGT. With 4 bases removed from V and 1 base from J, the gap between germline ends came to 19 bases. This CDR3 is built from 17 residues.

The rearrangement joins TRBV7-2 to TRBJ2-7; a possible D gene is TRBD2 (6 bases). This CDR3 region has 12 residues. Looked up from germline, CDR1 is SGHTA and CDR2 is FQGNSA. V was clipped by 5 bases and J by 2 bases, with 7 bases between them. CDR3 protein: CASSTGAYEQYF. For the CDR3, the DNA is TGTGCCAGCAGCACGGGGGCCTACGAGCAGTACTTC.

V and J are TRBV6-6 and TRBJ2-1, with 16 bases aligning to TRBD2. The CDR3 is 19 amino acids. Looked up from germline, CDR1 is MNHNY and CDR2 is SVGAGI (reference sequence). Trimming cost V 5 bases and J 8 bases; bases outside gene matches: 15. CDR3 coding DNA: TGTGCCAGCAGTCCCTGGGGACTAGCGGGGGGGACAAGTGTGGATGAGCAGTTCTTC. This sequence encodes CASSPWGLAGGTSVDEQFF.

This chain links TRBV9 with TRBJ2-3, with D perhaps matching TRBD2 (5 bases). The length of the CDR3 is 16 residues. With 2 bases removed from V and 5 bases from J, the gap between germline ends came to 18 bases. Per germline, CDR1 SGDLS and CDR2 YYNGEE. CDR3 coding DNA: TGTGCCAGCAGCGTTAGTGGCCGAGGAGGAAGAGATACGCAGTATTTT. Its protein product is CASSVSGRGGRDTQYF. The whole variable domain, filled in from reference TRBV9 and TRBJ2-3, reads DSGVTQTPKHLITATGQRVTLRCSPRSGDLSVYWYQQSLDQGLQFLIQYYNGEERAKGNILERFSAQQFPDLHSELNLSSLELGDSALYFCASSVSGRGGRDTQYFGPGTRLTVL.

There are a few counts of this clone. This chain links TRBV9 with TRBJ2-5; 12 bases match TRBD2. The germline V gene encodes CDR1 SGDLS and CDR2 YYNGEE. The CDR3 is 15 amino acids. The J segment lost 2 bases and the V segment lost 4 bases, leaving 3 bases of the junction unmatched. CDR3 protein: CASSPLAGGQETQYF. CDR3 sequence (DNA): TGTGCCAGCAGCCCTCTAGCGGGGGGGCAAGAGACCCAGTACTTC. The full variable domain, with the rest looked up from reference TRBV9 and TRBJ2-5, is DSGVTQTPKHLITATGQRVTLRCSPRSGDLSVYWYQQSLDQGLQFLIQYYNGEERAKGNILERFSAQQFPDLHSELNLSSLELGDSALYFCASSPLAGGQETQYFGPGTRLLVL.

As for this clone: This sample also contains other DNA sequences that code for the same CDR3. V gene TRBV7-2 combines with J gene TRBJ2-5, with a tentative D call TRBD1 (6 bases). This CDR3 comprises 14 residues. CDR1 is SGHTA, CDR2 FQGNSA, per germline. Deletions cut 7 bases from V and 2 bases from J, with 14 bases between. For the CDR3, the DNA is TGTGCCAGCACCCCAGGACAGATTCAAGAGACCCAGTACTTC. Translation: CASTPGQIQETQYF.

V is TRBV6-2 or TRBV6-3 and J is TRBJ2-1; D is unclear. CDR1 and CDR2 (germline): MNHEY, SVGEGT. V lost 6 bases and J lost 1, with 16 bases in between. The CDR3 sequence is 16 residues long. The CDR3 here is CASSLTTAISYNEQFF. CDR3 in DNA: TGTGCCAGCAGCCTTACCACAGCTATTTCCTACAATGAGCAGTTCTTC.

The chain couples TRBV14 to TRBJ2-5; TRBD1 is a possible D gene (6 bases). Trimming removed 1 base from V and 4 bases from J, with 13 bases in between. CDR3 length: 15 residues. Germline CDR1 reads SGHDN; CDR2 reads FVKESK. For the CDR3, the DNA is TGTGCCAGCAGCCAAGGGACCGTAGGGGGAGAGACCCAGTACTTC. Translated, it gives CASSQGTVGGETQYF.

The chain combines TRBV29-1 with TRBJ1-2; no definite D call. V was trimmed by 5 bases and J by 2 bases, leaving 9 bases between them. The CDR3 is made up of 12 amino acids. Germline loops: CDR1 SQVTM, CDR2 ANQGSEA. The CDR3 DNA sequence: TGCAGCGTTAAGAGCGGAAACTATGGCTACACCTTC. It specifies CSVKSGNYGYTF.

CDR3 DNA sequence: TGTGCCAGCAGCCACCTAGCGGGGCATGGGGCCCAGTACTTC. It is translated as CASSHLAGHGAQYF. The J gene is TRBJ2-5, the V gene TRBV3-1 (or the pseudogene TRBV3-2); 9 nucleotides align to TRBD2. J gave up 9 bases and V 3 bases, and 8 bases lay outside the gene matches. Germline V CDR1 and CDR2: LGHDT, YNNKEL (reference sequence). This CDR3 is 14 amino acids long.

This chain joins TRBV7-2 and TRBJ2-4, with TRBD1 identical over 10 bases. This CDR3 has 17 residues. V gave up 4 bases and J gave up 0 bases; unmatched junction bases: 6. The germline CDR1 and CDR2 sequences are SGHTA and FQGNSA. CDR3 amino acids: CASSSDRGNLAKNIQYF. In DNA, the CDR3 is TGTGCCAGCAGCTCGGACAGGGGGAACCTAGCCAAAAACATTCAGTACTTC.

V is TRBV18 and J is TRBJ1-2; 7 nucleotides align to TRBD1. Germline V gene sequence: CDR1 KGHSH, CDR2 LQKENI. There are 16 residues in the CDR3. J was trimmed by 5 bases and V by 6 bases; bases with no gene match: 15. The CDR3 DNA reads as TGTGCCAGCTCCCCCCGGGACAGTTCCCCGAGGTATGGCTACACCTTC. Protein sequence: CASSPRDSSPRYGYTF.

J is TRBJ1-5 and V is TRBV7-6, with a possible D match to TRBD1 (5 bases). Germline V gene sequence: CDR1 SGHVS, CDR2 FNYEAQ. The CDR3 is 13 amino acids. Trimming removed 1 base at V and 5 bases at J, with 6 bases between. The CDR3 nucleotides are TGTGCCAGCAGCTTAGGGACATATCAGCCCCAGCATTTT. This sequence encodes CASSLGTYQPQHF.

The chain recombines TRBV2 with TRBJ1-2; D is undetermined. Germline V gene data show CDR1 as SNHLY and CDR2 as FYNNEI. The CDR3 consists of 11 residues. Trimming removed 5 bases at V and 7 bases at J, with 8 bases between. The CDR3: CASSYFSGYTF. CDR3 sequence (DNA): TGTGCCAGCAGTTATTTTAGTGGCTACACCTTC.

The chain has TRBV5-1 and TRBJ1-2; the match to TRBD1 covers 11 bases. J lost 1 base, V lost 3 bases, and 2 bases had no gene match. The V gene's germline CDR1 is SGHRS and CDR2 YFSETQ. The CDR3 is 15 amino acids. CDR3 nucleotide sequence: TGCGCCAGCAGCTCTGGGACAGGGGGTAACTATGGCTACACCTTC. Amino acids: CASSSGTGGNYGYTF.

Points on this clone: This specimen includes other DNA sequences encoding the same CDR3. The chain combines TRBV9 with TRBJ2-5; TRBD1 aligns across 9 bases. Germline V CDR1 and CDR2: SGDLS, YYNGEE. This CDR3 is built from 15 residues. V shed 0 bases, J shed 3 bases, and the junction held 3 bases outside the gene matches. CDR3 bases: TGTGCCAGCAGCGTAGGGGACAGGGTGGAAGAGACCCAGTACTTC. Its translation is CASSVGDRVEETQYF.

The chain combines TRBV5-1 with TRBJ2-3; perhaps TRBD2 as D (6 bases). V dropped 4 bases and J dropped 1 base, with 19 bases sitting between them. Germline CDR1 SGHRS, CDR2 YFSETQ. The CDR3 is 17 amino acids. This chain's CDR3 is CASSRRAIGGGTDTQYF. The CDR3, as DNA: TGCGCCAGCAGCCGTCGGGCGATTGGCGGGGGCACAGATACGCAGTATTTT.

The chain recombines TRBV5-1 with TRBJ1-1; TRBD1 matches 7 bases. V lost 0 bases, J lost 4 bases, and 6 bases stayed unmatched. The V gene's germline CDR1 is SGHRS and CDR2 YFSETQ. This CDR3 has 15 residues. CDR3 loop: CASSLEEGALTEAFF. DNA for the CDR3: TGCGCCAGCAGCTTGGAGGAGGGGGCGCTCACTGAAGCTTTCTTT.

The chain carries TRBV7-2 and TRBJ1-2; D not certain. CDR1 SGHTA and CDR2 FQGNSA come from the germline V gene. V was cut by 3 bases and J by 6 bases, with 11 bases left in between. The length of the CDR3 is 13 residues. CDR3 region: CASSLRGGNGYTF. CDR3 DNA: TGTGCCAGCAGCTTGCGGGGTGGGAATGGCTACACCTTC.

This chain connects TRBV9 to TRBJ2-4; TRBD1 matches at 7 bases. The J segment lost 0 bases and the V segment lost 9 bases, leaving 15 bases of the junction unmatched. The germline gives CDR1 SGDLS, CDR2 YYNGEE. The length of the CDR3 is 17 residues. CDR3 region: CATITWDSQVAKNIQYF. The CDR3 DNA sequence: TGTGCCACTATAACTTGGGACAGCCAAGTAGCCAAAAACATTCAGTACTTC.

This clone occurred once. The chain joins TRBV5-1 to TRBJ2-1; 10 bases are shared with TRBD2. The CDR3 consists of 15 residues. Trimming removed 0 bases from V and 5 bases from J; junction bases left unmatched: 2. Germline V lookup: CDR1 SGHRS, CDR2 YFSETQ. The CDR3 here is CASSLVAGGDNEQFF. The CDR3 DNA sequence: TGCGCCAGCAGCTTGGTAGCGGGGGGTGACAATGAGCAGTTCTTC.

V is TRBV29-1 and J is TRBJ1-1; D not resolved. The germline V gene encodes CDR1 SQVTM and CDR2 ANQGSEA. Trimming stripped 5 bases from V and 1 base from J, with 11 bases between. The CDR3 is 13 amino acids. The CDR3 here is CSVTDRGNTEAFF. In nucleotides, the CDR3 is TGCAGCGTTACAGACCGGGGGAACACTGAAGCTTTCTTT.

The chain combines TRBV3-1 (or the pseudogene TRBV3-2) with TRBJ2-2; tentative D call: TRBD2 (6 bases). The ends were cut back, 1 base at V and 7 bases at J, with 13 bases in the middle. The CDR3 totals 15 residues. Germline lookup yields CDR1 LGHDT and CDR2 YNNKEL (reference sequence). The chain's CDR3 is CASSQVAGLVGELFF. The CDR3, as DNA: TGTGCCAGCAGCCAAGTCGCGGGGCTGGTCGGGGAGCTGTTTTTT.

This sequence joins TRBV5-1 and TRBJ2-3, with D perhaps TRBD2 (6 bases). The length of the CDR3 is 14 residues. The V gene's germline CDR1 is SGHRS and CDR2 YFSETQ. V was trimmed by 1 base and J by 3 bases, leaving 9 bases between them. The CDR3 loop reads CASSLFAGTDTQYF. The CDR3 coding sequence is TGCGCCAGCAGCTTGTTCGCGGGAACAGATACGCAGTATTTT.

The rearrangement uses TRBV6-8 and TRBJ2-7, with D uncertain. V was trimmed by 5 bases and J by 7 bases, leaving 9 bases between them. Germline CDR1 reads MNHGY; CDR2 reads SAAAGT. The length of the CDR3 is 11 residues. DNA of the CDR3: TGTGCCAGCAGTGTAACGAGGGAGCAGTACTTC. This translates into CASSVTREQYF.

The chain carries TRBV4-3 and TRBJ2-2, with TRBD1 matching over 7 bases. Losses at the gene ends were 1 base for V and 4 bases for J; bases not matched to a gene: 6. Per germline, CDR1 LGHNA and CDR2 YSLEER. CDR3 length: 16 amino acids. The CDR3 loop is CASSQVPGQFTGELFF. The CDR3 coding sequence is TGCGCCAGCAGCCAAGTACCGGGACAGTTCACCGGGGAGCTGTTTTTT.

This clone has more than one count but fewer than ten. This rearrangement joins TRBV7-8 to TRBJ1-5; 7 bases map to TRBD1. Germline V gene lookup returns CDR1 SGHVS and CDR2 FQNEAQ. CDR3 size: 13 residues. J was trimmed by 4 bases and V by 5 bases; bases with no gene match: 2. The CDR3 region has the DNA TGTGCCAGCAGCCCGGACAGGAATCAGCCCCAGCATTTT. Its protein product is CASSPDRNQPQHF.

The CDR3 sequence is CASSQDTVAGSGEQYF. The CDR3, as DNA: TGTGCCAGCAGCCAAGATACGGTAGCGGGGTCCGGCGAGCAGTACTTC. The V gene is TRBV3-1 (or the pseudogene TRBV3-2), the J gene TRBJ2-7, with 8 nucleotides matching TRBD2. Unmatched junction bases numbered 10, after V lost 0 bases and J lost 6 bases. The CDR3 sequence is 16 residues long. The germline V gene has CDR1 LGHDT and CDR2 YNNKEL (reference sequence).

This clone has only one observation. The rearrangement joins TRBV6-6 to TRBJ2-3; TRBD1 matches 10 bases. This CDR3 is built from 12 residues. Germline assignment: CDR1 MNHNY and CDR2 SVGAGI (reference sequence). V lost 7 bases, J lost 15 bases, and 10 bases stayed unmatched. CDR3 coding DNA: TGTGCCAGCACCTATGGGGACAGGGGTAGATATTTT. Its protein is CASTYGDRGRYF.